The rows below give T cell receptor beta chains drawn from one sample of a study of blood T cells in healthy people across ages. One entry per CDR3 protein, called by TCRdb with MiXCR from the 5' RACE reads. This sample has roughly 1 million distinct CDR3 sequences, with roughly a quarter found just once. These data also formed part of another study, on T cells of mothers and their children.

Sequencing was done on a sample of blood. The receptors shown here come from a girl aged 2-10 years in good health. CDR3s include the opening cysteine and the closing phenylalanine or tryptophan. Each record gives: clone size, V gene, CDR3 length, D gene, J gene, CDR3 DNA, CDR3 protein. The D gene is left open where the match is weak. The size of a clone is reported for some rows only, either as once, few or many, or as a class for expanded clones.

>-|TRBV7-3|15|TRBD2|TRBJ2-1
TGTGCCAGCAGCGCGACTAGCGGGATTTACAATGAGCAGTTCTTC
CASSATSGIYNEQFF
>few|TRBV7-9|16|TRBD1|TRBJ1-3
TGTGCCAGCAGCGATCAGACAGGGCCCTCTGGAAACACCATATATTTT
CASSDQTGPSGNTIYF
>-|TRBV7-8|16|TRBD1|TRBJ2-1
TGTGCCAGCAGCTTAGGGGGGCAGGGGGCTTCTTTACTCAAGTTCTTC
CASSLGGQGASLLKFF
>-|TRBV3-1|14|-|TRBJ1-1
TGTGCCAGCAGCCCTACCGGCCTAGACACTGAAGCTTTCTTT
CASSPTGLDTEAFF
>few|TRBV3-1|17|TRBD2|TRBJ2-5
TGTGCCAGCAGCCCGATAGCGGGGGGGCTGCAGCAAGAGACCCAGTACTTC
CASSPIAGGLQQETQYF
>-|TRBV28|14|-|TRBJ2-7
TGTGCCAGCAGTTTGTGGTATGCATCCTACGAGCAGTACTTC
CASSLWYASYEQYF
>-|TRBV9|14|-|TRBJ2-3
TGTGCCAGCAGCATATTTGTGGGGGCAGATACGCAGTATTTT
CASSIFVGADTQYF
>few|TRBV3-1|14|-|TRBJ1-2
TGTGCCAGCAGCCAAGAGGAAGGGGCTCGGGGCTACACCTTC
CASSQEEGARGYTF
>-|TRBV7-9|17|-|TRBJ2-1
TGTGCCAGCAGCTTTGTCTTTAGTGCGGCGGTGGACAATGAGCAGTTCTTC
CASSFVFSAAVDNEQFF
>-|TRBV7-2|11|-|TRBJ2-4
TGTGCCAGCAGCTTATGGAACATTCAGTACTTC
CASSLWNIQYF
>-|TRBV3-1|17|TRBD2|TRBJ2-2
TGTGCCAGCAGCCTCCTCCTAGCGGGAGGTGACACCGGGGAGCTGTTTTTT
CASSLLLAGGDTGELFF
>few|TRBV4-2|17|TRBD1|TRBJ1-4
TGTGCCAGCAGCCAAGACAGGAACAGGGGGCGGAATGAAAAACTGTTTTTT
CASSQDRNRGRNEKLFF
>few|TRBV10-3|14|-|TRBJ2-1
TGTGCCATCAGCATTCAAACCAATATTGGGGAGCAGTTCTTC
CAISIQTNIGEQFF
>few|TRBV29-1|12|-|TRBJ2-5
TGCAGCGTTCTCCCCCACCTGGGGGAGCAGTACTTC
CSVLPHLGEQYF
>few|TRBV27|17|-|TRBJ1-5
TGTGCCAGCAGTCTTTCTGGGGCGTCCAGGGCCTATCAGCCCCAGCATTTT
CASSLSGASRAYQPQHF
>-|TRBV29-1|14|-|TRBJ2-5
TGCAGCGTTGAAGAGGTGGGGGGCGGAGAGACCCAGTACTTC
CSVEEVGGGETQYF
>few|TRBV29-1|14|TRBD1|TRBJ2-1
TGCAGCGTTGAACCGGGACAGGTATACAATGAGCAGTTCTTC
CSVEPGQVYNEQFF
>-|TRBV6-6|14|TRBD1|TRBJ1-5
TGTGCCAGCAGTCGCCCGACAGGGCCTCAGCCCCAGCATTTT
CASSRPTGPQPQHF
>few|TRBV4-1|14|-|TRBJ1-2
TGCGCCAGCAGCCAGGATTCAGGGAGATACGGCTACACCTTC
CASSQDSGRYGYTF
>-|TRBV12-3/TRBV12-4|14|-|TRBJ1-1
TGTGCCAGCAGCCCGGTGGGCGACGACACTGAAGCTTTCTTT
CASSPVGDDTEAFF
>-|TRBV5-6|15|TRBD2|TRBJ2-2
TGTGCCAGCAGCCTACGACTAGCTAACACCGGGGAGCTGTTTTTT
CASSLRLANTGELFF
>few|TRBV7-9|15|-|TRBJ1-1
TGTGCCAGCAGCTTAGGGGGAAAGATGAACACTGAAGCTTTCTTT
CASSLGGKMNTEAFF
>-|TRBV9|17|TRBD2|TRBJ2-3
TGTGCCAGCAGCACCTCCCTTAGCGGGGGGGCCCCAGATACGCAGTATTTT
CASSTSLSGGAPDTQYF
>-|TRBV20-1|15|-|TRBJ1-2
TGCAGTGCGAGATTCCCATCGACAGCGGCCTATGGCTACACCTTC
CSARFPSTAAYGYTF
>few|TRBV9|17|TRBD1|TRBJ2-7
TGTGCCAGCAGCTCCAACCTAAGGACAGGGGAAAACTACGAGCAGTACTTC
CASSSNLRTGENYEQYF
>few|TRBV12-3/TRBV12-4|15|-|TRBJ1-2
TGTGCCAGCAGTTTAGGGGGGGAGTTAGGATATGGCTACACCTTC
CASSLGGELGYGYTF
>-|TRBV14|13|-|TRBJ2-1
TGTGCCAGCAGCCAAGATCGGCGCAATGAGCAGTTCTTC
CASSQDRRNEQFF
>few|TRBV4-3|15|-|TRBJ2-4
TGCGCCAGCAGCCGGGGGCGACGGACCAAAAACATTCAGTACTTC
CASSRGRRTKNIQYF
>few|TRBV7-2|16|TRBD1|TRBJ2-1
TGTGCCAGCAGCTTAGGCCGGGACAGTTATAGCAATGAGCAGTTCTTC
CASSLGRDSYSNEQFF
>few|TRBV5-1|14|-|TRBJ2-7
TGCGCCAGCAGCTTCCCCGGGACATGGGACGAGCAGTACTTC
CASSFPGTWDEQYF
>-|TRBV4-3|15|TRBD1|TRBJ1-4
TGCGCCAGCAGCCCGCAGACCGGGACAGTGGAAAAACTGTTTTTT
CASSPQTGTVEKLFF
>-|TRBV9|14|-|TRBJ2-1
TGTGCCAGCAGCGGGGGGGACAGTGGAGATGAGCAGTTCTTC
CASSGGDSGDEQFF
>-|TRBV2|18|-|TRBJ1-3
TGTGCCAGCAGTACCGCAGGGCGACGAGGGAACTCTGGAAACACCATATATTTT
CASSTAGRRGNSGNTIYF
>few|TRBV29-1|12|-|TRBJ1-2
TGCAGCGTGGACCAGGTCAGGAATGGCTACACCTTC
CSVDQVRNGYTF
>-|TRBV4-3|13|-|TRBJ2-5
TGCGCCAGCGCCGACGGGCAGCAAGAGACCCAGTACTTC
CASADGQQETQYF
>-|TRBV7-2|15|TRBD1|TRBJ2-5
TGTGCCAGCAGCTTAGTTCGGGACAGGGAAGAGACCCAGTACTTC
CASSLVRDREETQYF
>-|TRBV3-1|15|TRBD2|TRBJ2-1
TGTGCCGGCAGCCAAGGGGCTAGCGGGGGCAATGAGCAGTTCTTC
CAGSQGASGGNEQFF
>few|TRBV29-1|12|-|TRBJ2-5
TGCAGCGCCCGACCTCCCCAAGAGACCCAGTACTTC
CSARPPQETQYF
>many|TRBV29-1|11|-|TRBJ2-2
TGCAGCGTTGAGGGTACCGGGGAGCTGTTTTTT
CSVEGTGELFF
>-|TRBV7-9|13|-|TRBJ1-2
TGTGCCAGCAGCCCCTCCCAGGACTATGGCTACACCTTC
CASSPSQDYGYTF
>-|TRBV11-2|13|-|TRBJ2-7
TGTGCCAGCAGCTTAACAAGACCTTACGAGCAGTACTTC
CASSLTRPYEQYF
>few|TRBV7-2|15|-|TRBJ1-2
TGTGCCAGCAGCTTAGCGCAATGGGGCCGTGATGGCTACACCTTC
CASSLAQWGRDGYTF
>-|TRBV29-1|12|-|TRBJ2-1
TGCAGCGTTGAGTGGTCAGTCAATGAGCAGTTCTTC
CSVEWSVNEQFF
>many|TRBV9|14|-|TRBJ1-4
TGTGCCAGCAGCGTAGTTGCAACTAATGAAAAACTGTTTTTT
CASSVVATNEKLFF